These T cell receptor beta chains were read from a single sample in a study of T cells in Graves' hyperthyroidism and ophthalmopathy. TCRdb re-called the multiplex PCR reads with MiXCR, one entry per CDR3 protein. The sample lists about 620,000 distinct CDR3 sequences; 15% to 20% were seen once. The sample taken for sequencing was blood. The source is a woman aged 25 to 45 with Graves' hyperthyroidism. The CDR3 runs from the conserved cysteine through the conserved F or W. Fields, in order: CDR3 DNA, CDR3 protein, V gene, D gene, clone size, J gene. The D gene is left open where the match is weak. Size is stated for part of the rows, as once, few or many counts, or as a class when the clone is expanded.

cdr3_nt: TGTGCCAGCTCTTGGACAGACCACCGAGAGACCCAGTACTTC
cdr3_aa: CASSWTDHRETQYF
v_call: TRBV7-9
d_call: NA
clone_size: NA
j_call: TRBJ2-5

cdr3_nt: TGTGCCAGCAGTCGACTAGGGGAGACCCAGTACTTC
cdr3_aa: CASSRLGETQYF
v_call: TRBV6-2/TRBV6-3
d_call: NA
clone_size: many
j_call: TRBJ2-5

cdr3_nt: TGTGCCAGCAGCTTAGTTGCCCGGGGCTACGAGCAGTACTTC
cdr3_aa: CASSLVARGYEQYF
v_call: TRBV7-9
d_call: NA
clone_size: few
j_call: TRBJ2-7

cdr3_nt: TGTGCCATCAGGGCACAGCGGGAGGAGGGCAATGAGCAGTTCTTC
cdr3_aa: CAIRAQREEGNEQFF
v_call: TRBV10-3
d_call: TRBD2
clone_size: few
j_call: TRBJ2-1

cdr3_nt: TGCGCCAGCAGCCAAGAAAAGATGAGGCAGGGGGCACAGCCCTATGGCTACACCTTC
cdr3_aa: CASSQEKMRQGAQPYGYTF
v_call: TRBV4-1
d_call: TRBD1
clone_size: few
j_call: TRBJ1-2

cdr3_nt: TGTGCCAGCAGTCCCGGGACTGAAGCTTTCTTT
cdr3_aa: CASSPGTEAFF
v_call: TRBV28
d_call: NA
clone_size: many
j_call: TRBJ1-1

cdr3_nt: TGCAGTGCCCTCCCTCCAGGAGCAGGCGGGACACGCGAGCAGTACTTC
cdr3_aa: CSALPPGAGGTREQYF
v_call: TRBV20-1
d_call: NA
clone_size: many
j_call: TRBJ2-7

cdr3_nt: TGTGCCAGCAGAATATGGGGGGGTACGCAGTATTTT
cdr3_aa: CASRIWGGTQYF
v_call: TRBV5-8
d_call: TRBD2
clone_size: NA
j_call: TRBJ2-3

cdr3_nt: TGTGCCAGCACCCGGGTGGAGCGGAACGGGGGTCAGCCCCAGCATTTT
cdr3_aa: CASTRVERNGGQPQHF
v_call: TRBV12-3/TRBV12-4
d_call: NA
clone_size: NA
j_call: TRBJ1-5

cdr3_nt: TGTGCCAGCAGCTTAGACAGGGGATTAGATACGCAGTATTTT
cdr3_aa: CASSLDRGLDTQYF
v_call: TRBV7-2
d_call: TRBD1
clone_size: many
j_call: TRBJ2-3

cdr3_nt: TGCAGTGCTAGACCCTACGGGGAGGGGGTAGGGAATGAGCAGTTCTTC
cdr3_aa: CSARPYGEGVGNEQFF
v_call: TRBV20-1
d_call: NA
clone_size: many
j_call: TRBJ2-1

cdr3_nt: TGTGCCAGCAGCATTGGGGCCGTTGGGACTGAAGCTTTCTTT
cdr3_aa: CASSIGAVGTEAFF
v_call: TRBV6-1
d_call: NA
clone_size: many
j_call: TRBJ1-1

cdr3_nt: TGTGCCAGCAGTTCCAATCTACAGGGGGCAGGTTGGTATTTT
cdr3_aa: CASSSNLQGAGWYF
v_call: TRBV27
d_call: TRBD1
clone_size: NA
j_call: TRBJ2-3

cdr3_nt: TGTGCCACTCGGCGGGCAGTTGAAGAGACCCAGTACTTC
cdr3_aa: CATRRAVEETQYF
v_call: TRBV27
d_call: NA
clone_size: many
j_call: TRBJ2-5

cdr3_nt: TGTGCCTGGAGGCCAGTGCTCCTTGGTGAAAAACTGTTTTTT
cdr3_aa: CAWRPVLLGEKLFF
v_call: TRBV30
d_call: NA
clone_size: many
j_call: TRBJ1-4

cdr3_nt: TGTGCCAGCAGCTTAGGTTGGACTAGCGGGAACGAGCAGTACTTC
cdr3_aa: CASSLGWTSGNEQYF
v_call: TRBV11-2
d_call: TRBD2
clone_size: many
j_call: TRBJ2-7

cdr3_nt: TGTGCCAGCAGTTTCGGATTAACTTATGGCTACACCTTC
cdr3_aa: CASSFGLTYGYTF
v_call: TRBV27
d_call: NA
clone_size: NA
j_call: TRBJ1-2

cdr3_nt: TGTGTCAGCAGCGAACTAGACGACCCAGATACGCAGTATTTT
cdr3_aa: CVSSELDDPDTQYF
v_call: TRBV2
d_call: NA
clone_size: few
j_call: TRBJ2-3

cdr3_nt: TGCGCCAGCAGCTTAGGACTGAGCGAATTTCTGTTCTTC
cdr3_aa: CASSLGLSEFLFF
v_call: TRBV5-1
d_call: NA
clone_size: few
j_call: TRBJ2-1

cdr3_nt: TGCGCCAGCAGCCAAGATTGGAGCGAGCAGTACTTC
cdr3_aa: CASSQDWSEQYF
v_call: TRBV4-1
d_call: NA
clone_size: once
j_call: TRBJ2-7

cdr3_nt: TGTGCCAGCAGCCAGATGCCGGCCGGAGAGACCCAGTACTTC
cdr3_aa: CASSQMPAGETQYF
v_call: TRBV2
d_call: NA
clone_size: NA
j_call: TRBJ2-5

cdr3_nt: TGCGCCAGCAGCCAAGATCTAGAAGTCGGCGGCTACACCTTC
cdr3_aa: CASSQDLEVGGYTF
v_call: TRBV4-3
d_call: NA
clone_size: NA
j_call: TRBJ1-2

cdr3_nt: TGTGCCAGCAGTTCCGGCTTTGAGCAGTTCTTC
cdr3_aa: CASSSGFEQFF
v_call: TRBV28
d_call: NA
clone_size: many
j_call: TRBJ2-1

cdr3_nt: TGCAGTGCTAGCGATCCGGGACCTCAGCGCGGGGAGACCCAGTACTTC
cdr3_aa: CSASDPGPQRGETQYF
v_call: TRBV20-1
d_call: NA
clone_size: many
j_call: TRBJ2-5

cdr3_nt: TGCAGTGCTAGCCGGCAGACTGAAGCTTTCTTT
cdr3_aa: CSASRQTEAFF
v_call: TRBV20-1
d_call: NA
clone_size: NA
j_call: TRBJ1-1